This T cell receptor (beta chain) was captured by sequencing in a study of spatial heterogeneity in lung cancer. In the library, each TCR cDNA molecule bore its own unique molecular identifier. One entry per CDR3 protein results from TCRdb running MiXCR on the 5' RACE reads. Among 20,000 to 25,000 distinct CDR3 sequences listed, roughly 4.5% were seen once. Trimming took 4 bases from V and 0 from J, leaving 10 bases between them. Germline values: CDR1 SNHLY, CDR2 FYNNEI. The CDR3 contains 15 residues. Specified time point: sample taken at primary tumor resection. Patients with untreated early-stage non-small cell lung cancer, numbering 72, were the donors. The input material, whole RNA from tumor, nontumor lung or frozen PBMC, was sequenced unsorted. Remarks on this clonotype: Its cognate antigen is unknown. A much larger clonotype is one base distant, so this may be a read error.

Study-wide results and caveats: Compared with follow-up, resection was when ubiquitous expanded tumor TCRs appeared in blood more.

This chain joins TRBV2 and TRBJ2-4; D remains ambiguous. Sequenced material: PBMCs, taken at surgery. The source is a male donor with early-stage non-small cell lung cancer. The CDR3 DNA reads TGTGCCAGCAGTGCGCATGCGGTAGCCAAAAACATTCAGTACTTC. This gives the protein CASSAHAVAKNIQYF.